This is a list of T cell receptor beta chains from one sample in a study of CD8 T cells in Susac syndrome. TCRdb passed the immunoSEQ multiplex PCR reads through MiXCR, listing each CDR3 protein once. The sample shows about 210,000 distinct CDR3 sequences, approximately 94% of them seen only once. The sequencing sample was made of CD4+ T cells from PBMCs. The source of these receptors is a human donor with Susac syndrome. The CDR3 runs from the conserved cysteine through the conserved F or W. The order of the fields is clone size, J gene, V gene, CDR3 length, D gene, CDR3 protein, CDR3 DNA. A D gene is named only where the DNA matches it firmly. Clone size is not always given. Where it is, it says once, few, many or a class for expanded clones.

>-|TRBJ2-5|TRBV5-1|14|-
CASSLAEDGETQYF
TGCGCCAGCAGCTTGGCCGAAGATGGAGAGACCCAGTACTTC
>-|TRBJ2-7|TRBV24-1|14|-
CATSGPRGRDEQYF
TGTGCCACCAGTGGCCCGCGGGGGCGGGACGAGCAGTACTTC
>-|TRBJ1-2|TRBV5-6|14|-
CASSLYRVPYGYTF
TGTGCCAGCAGCTTGTACAGGGTCCCCTATGGCTACACCTTC
>few|TRBJ2-7|TRBV29-1|16|-
CSVEDLDRDGGYEQYF
TGCAGCGTTGAAGATCTCGACAGGGACGGGGGCTACGAGCAGTACTTC
>-|TRBJ2-7|TRBV28|15|TRBD2
CASRTLVGGLDEQYF
TGTGCCAGCAGGACTTTAGTGGGAGGGTTGGACGAGCAGTACTTC
>few|TRBJ2-7|TRBV12-3/TRBV12-4|11|-
CASSYRMQQYF
TGTGCCAGCAGTTACCGTATGCAGCAGTACTTC
>once|TRBJ2-5|TRBV6-6|14|TRBD2
CASRTSGGAETQYF
TGTGCCAGCAGAACTAGCGGGGGGGCGGAGACCCAGTACTTC
>once|TRBJ1-1|TRBV3-1|15|TRBD1
CASSRLTGGGTEAFF
TGTGCCAGCAGCCGCTTGACAGGGGGCGGAACTGAAGCTTTCTTT
>-|TRBJ1-4|TRBV6-6|13|-
CASSYVLNEKLFF
TGTGCCAGCAGTTATGTGCTTAATGAAAAACTGTTTTTT
>-|TRBJ2-1|TRBV20-1|16|-
CSARDPGTSSYNEQFF
TGCAGTGCTAGAGATCCGGGGACCAGCTCCTACAATGAGCAGTTCTTC
>-|TRBJ1-1|TRBV15|13|-
CATSRQPNTEAFF
TGTGCCACCAGCAGACAACCGAACACTGAAGCTTTCTTT
>-|TRBJ2-2|TRBV6-5|17|TRBD2
CASSYGGSGEGSGELFF
TGTGCCAGCAGTTACGGTGGTAGCGGGGAGGGATCCGGGGAGCTGTTTTTT
>-|TRBJ1-2|TRBV30|15|TRBD1
CAWSTGTGGSYGYTF
TGTGCCTGGAGTACCGGGACAGGGGGTTCCTATGGCTACACCTTC
>-|TRBJ2-1|TRBV20-1|12|-
CSASGRYNEQFF
TGCAGTGCTAGCGGCAGATACAATGAGCAGTTCTTC
>-|TRBJ2-1|TRBV15|13|-
CACRQPGKNEQFF
TGTGCCTGTAGACAGCCCGGCAAAAATGAGCAGTTCTTC
>-|TRBJ2-2|TRBV6-1|16|TRBD1
CASSTTGTGNTGELFF
TGTGCCAGCAGCACCACCGGGACAGGGAACACCGGGGAGCTGTTTTTT
>-|TRBJ1-1|TRBV7-9|15|-
CASSLDAPMNTEAFF
TGTGCCAGCAGCCTGGACGCACCCATGAACACTGAAGCTTTCTTT
>-|TRBJ1-1|TRBV15|18|-
CATSRDRLLGASASEAFF
TGTGCCACCAGCAGGGACAGATTATTGGGGGCCAGCGCGTCTGAAGCTTTCTTT
>-|TRBJ2-2|TRBV6-6|16|-
CASSYPRVGYTGELFF
TGTGCCAGCAGTTACCCCCGGGTAGGGTACACCGGGGAGCTGTTTTTT
>-|TRBJ1-6|TRBV7-9|17|TRBD1
CASSLGGRGPDNSPLHF
TGTGCCAGCAGCTTAGGGGGCAGGGGGCCTGATAATTCACCCCTCCACTTT
>once|TRBJ2-2|TRBV2|13|-
CASSPRGTGELFF
TGTGCCAGCAGCCCCAGAGGAACCGGGGAGCTGTTTTTT
>-|TRBJ2-3|TRBV7-8|15|-
CASSLRRSSTDTQYF
TGTGCCAGCAGCTTACGTCGGAGTAGCACAGATACGCAGTATTTT
>-|TRBJ2-2|TRBV12-3/TRBV12-4|15|-
CASRKTGTPTGELFF
TGTGCCAGCAGGAAGACCGGGACTCCGACCGGGGAGCTGTTTTTT
>-|TRBJ1-1|TRBV29-1|12|-
CSVDRAKTEAFF
TGCAGCGTTGACAGGGCGAAGACTGAAGCTTTCTTT
>-|TRBJ1-2|TRBV20-1|13|-
CSARDQQGFGYTF
TGCAGTGCTAGAGATCAACAGGGCTTTGGCTACACCTTC
>-|TRBJ1-1|TRBV14|15|-
CASSQRLQLNTEAFF
TGTGCCAGCAGCCAACGATTGCAGCTGAACACTGAAGCTTTCTTT
>-|TRBJ1-1|TRBV4-1|14|-
CASSPHAGNLEAFF
TGCGCCAGCAGCCCTCACGCCGGAAACCTAGAAGCTTTCTTT
>-|TRBJ1-1|TRBV12-3/TRBV12-4|14|-
CASSLRGVRGEAFF
TGTGCCAGCAGTTTAAGGGGGGTAAGAGGGGAAGCTTTCTTT
>-|TRBJ1-1|TRBV30|10|-
CAWSTEQAFF
TGTGCCTGGAGTACTGAGCAAGCTTTCTTT
>-|TRBJ2-7|TRBV7-2|16|-
CASSLDLGRGGYEQYF
TGTGCCAGCAGCTTAGATCTCGGCAGGGGAGGCTACGAGCAGTACTTC
>-|TRBJ2-4|TRBV30|14|-
CAWEDGDGRNIQYF
TGTGCCTGGGAGGACGGGGACGGTAGGAACATTCAGTACTTC